These T cell receptor beta chains were read from a single sample in a study of CD8+ T cells in alopecia areata. The protocol was immunoSEQ multiplex PCR, while the TCRdb copy is restricted to in-frame clones and leaves out a portion. The top ten clones hold 10% of a sample with some 190,000 clones, approximately 49% of them seen once. Sequenced here: CD8+ T cells sorted from blood, sampled between weeks 51 and 54, from a patient treated with tofacitinib. The receptors originated from a human donor with alopecia areata. Each CDR3 is given with its conserved first and last residue. The order of the fields is CDR3 protein, J gene, V gene.

CDR3 protein: CATSGGFSGNEQFF; J gene: TRBJ2-1; V gene: TRBV15
CDR3 protein: CASSSISRLDTQYF; J gene: TRBJ2-3; V gene: TRBV6-5
CDR3 protein: CASSLGWRDTEAFF; J gene: TRBJ1-1; V gene: TRBV5-4
CDR3 protein: CASSSREAGAYNEQFF; J gene: TRBJ2-1; V gene: TRBV5-1
CDR3 protein: CATSRDRDSNSPLHF; J gene: TRBJ1-6; V gene: TRBV15
CDR3 protein: CASSFSEGVSTDTQYF; J gene: TRBJ2-3; V gene: TRBV7-9
CDR3 protein: CASSLRVSGGQGYTEAFF; J gene: TRBJ1-1; V gene: TRBV27
CDR3 protein: CASSIRGDTQYF; J gene: TRBJ2-3; V gene: TRBV9
CDR3 protein: CASSLQAVWDEQYF; J gene: TRBJ2-7; V gene: TRBV7-6
CDR3 protein: CASSLERTGLEEDTQYF; J gene: TRBJ2-3; V gene: TRBV7-8
CDR3 protein: CACSASGTYEQYF; J gene: TRBJ2-7; V gene: TRBV30
CDR3 protein: CASSLGGGAGETQYF; J gene: TRBJ2-5; V gene: TRBV7-2
CDR3 protein: CASSNWGQGAGQPQHF; J gene: TRBJ1-5; V gene: TRBV19
CDR3 protein: CASSFIPGSSYEQYF; J gene: TRBJ2-7; V gene: TRBV7-9
CDR3 protein: CASSVGRIPNEKLFF; J gene: TRBJ1-4; V gene: TRBV9
CDR3 protein: CASRRSGGYNEQFF; J gene: TRBJ2-1; V gene: TRBV27
CDR3 protein: CASSPIQGADTEAFF; J gene: TRBJ1-1; V gene: TRBV25-1
CDR3 protein: CASAGNYEQYF; J gene: TRBJ2-7; V gene: TRBV2
CDR3 protein: CASSLKWPYEQYF; J gene: TRBJ2-7; V gene: TRBV27
CDR3 protein: CASSLAASFGRRASTDTQYF; J gene: TRBJ2-3; V gene: TRBV5-1
CDR3 protein: CSAGAEGREAFF; J gene: TRBJ1-1; V gene: TRBV29-1
CDR3 protein: CATSGQYEETQYF; J gene: TRBJ2-5; V gene: TRBV15
CDR3 protein: CSVEVATWAEAFF; J gene: TRBJ1-1; V gene: TRBV29-1
CDR3 protein: CAISEPEGGYEQYF; J gene: TRBJ2-7; V gene: TRBV10-3
CDR3 protein: CASSSGLGYTF; J gene: TRBJ1-2; V gene: TRBV5-6
CDR3 protein: CASSLGGKETQYF; J gene: TRBJ2-5; V gene: TRBV7-3
CDR3 protein: CSALWDGRSSGNTIYF; J gene: TRBJ1-3; V gene: TRBV29-1
CDR3 protein: CASSQKDRDGVEAFF; J gene: TRBJ1-1; V gene: TRBV4-2
CDR3 protein: CASSLAGANTEAFF; J gene: TRBJ1-1; V gene: TRBV27
CDR3 protein: CASSPNRFYGYTF; J gene: TRBJ1-2; V gene: TRBV14
CDR3 protein: CASSLGQGNNEQFF; J gene: TRBJ2-1; V gene: TRBV7-9
CDR3 protein: CASSVGTRGDNEQFF; J gene: TRBJ2-1; V gene: TRBV9
CDR3 protein: CASNLEGSSYNSPLHF; J gene: TRBJ1-6; V gene: TRBV2
CDR3 protein: CASSQDRKGTYEQYF; J gene: TRBJ2-7; V gene: TRBV4-2
CDR3 protein: CASSPPGFLGEKLFF; J gene: TRBJ1-4; V gene: TRBV18
CDR3 protein: CAWIGLASHNEQFF; J gene: TRBJ2-1; V gene: TRBV30
CDR3 protein: CAWSVRRGVGQPQHF; J gene: TRBJ1-5; V gene: TRBV30
CDR3 protein: CASSPGDNEQFF; J gene: TRBJ2-1; V gene: TRBV13
CDR3 protein: CASSQASGGADTQYF; J gene: TRBJ2-3; V gene: TRBV4-2
CDR3 protein: CASSVGRQPLGETQYF; J gene: TRBJ2-5; V gene: TRBV9
CDR3 protein: CASRPKGGTQYF; J gene: TRBJ2-5; V gene: TRBV7-2
CDR3 protein: CASSVDSSYNEQFF; J gene: TRBJ2-1; V gene: TRBV9
CDR3 protein: CAWGSGTMANYGYTF; J gene: TRBJ1-2; V gene: TRBV30
CDR3 protein: CAWSGQGAGELFF; J gene: TRBJ2-2; V gene: TRBV30
CDR3 protein: CAWTAFRGSAGELFF; J gene: TRBJ2-2; V gene: TRBV30
CDR3 protein: CATLGQFSDTQYF; J gene: TRBJ2-3; V gene: TRBV28
CDR3 protein: CASSPSQSGPGDTQYF; J gene: TRBJ2-3; V gene: TRBV4-1
CDR3 protein: CASSEAVGISYEQYF; J gene: TRBJ2-7; V gene: TRBV25-1
CDR3 protein: CASSFEGDEAFF; J gene: TRBJ1-1; V gene: TRBV13
CDR3 protein: CASSVDDLRDVSSYEQYF; J gene: TRBJ2-7; V gene: TRBV9
CDR3 protein: CASSPPGGYEQYF; J gene: TRBJ2-7; V gene: TRBV13
CDR3 protein: CASSEGRASNQPQHF; J gene: TRBJ1-5; V gene: TRBV2
CDR3 protein: CASSSIALRDSGANVLTF; J gene: TRBJ2-6; V gene: TRBV5-6
CDR3 protein: CASSPQGAETSGTYEQYF; J gene: TRBJ2-7; V gene: TRBV5-1